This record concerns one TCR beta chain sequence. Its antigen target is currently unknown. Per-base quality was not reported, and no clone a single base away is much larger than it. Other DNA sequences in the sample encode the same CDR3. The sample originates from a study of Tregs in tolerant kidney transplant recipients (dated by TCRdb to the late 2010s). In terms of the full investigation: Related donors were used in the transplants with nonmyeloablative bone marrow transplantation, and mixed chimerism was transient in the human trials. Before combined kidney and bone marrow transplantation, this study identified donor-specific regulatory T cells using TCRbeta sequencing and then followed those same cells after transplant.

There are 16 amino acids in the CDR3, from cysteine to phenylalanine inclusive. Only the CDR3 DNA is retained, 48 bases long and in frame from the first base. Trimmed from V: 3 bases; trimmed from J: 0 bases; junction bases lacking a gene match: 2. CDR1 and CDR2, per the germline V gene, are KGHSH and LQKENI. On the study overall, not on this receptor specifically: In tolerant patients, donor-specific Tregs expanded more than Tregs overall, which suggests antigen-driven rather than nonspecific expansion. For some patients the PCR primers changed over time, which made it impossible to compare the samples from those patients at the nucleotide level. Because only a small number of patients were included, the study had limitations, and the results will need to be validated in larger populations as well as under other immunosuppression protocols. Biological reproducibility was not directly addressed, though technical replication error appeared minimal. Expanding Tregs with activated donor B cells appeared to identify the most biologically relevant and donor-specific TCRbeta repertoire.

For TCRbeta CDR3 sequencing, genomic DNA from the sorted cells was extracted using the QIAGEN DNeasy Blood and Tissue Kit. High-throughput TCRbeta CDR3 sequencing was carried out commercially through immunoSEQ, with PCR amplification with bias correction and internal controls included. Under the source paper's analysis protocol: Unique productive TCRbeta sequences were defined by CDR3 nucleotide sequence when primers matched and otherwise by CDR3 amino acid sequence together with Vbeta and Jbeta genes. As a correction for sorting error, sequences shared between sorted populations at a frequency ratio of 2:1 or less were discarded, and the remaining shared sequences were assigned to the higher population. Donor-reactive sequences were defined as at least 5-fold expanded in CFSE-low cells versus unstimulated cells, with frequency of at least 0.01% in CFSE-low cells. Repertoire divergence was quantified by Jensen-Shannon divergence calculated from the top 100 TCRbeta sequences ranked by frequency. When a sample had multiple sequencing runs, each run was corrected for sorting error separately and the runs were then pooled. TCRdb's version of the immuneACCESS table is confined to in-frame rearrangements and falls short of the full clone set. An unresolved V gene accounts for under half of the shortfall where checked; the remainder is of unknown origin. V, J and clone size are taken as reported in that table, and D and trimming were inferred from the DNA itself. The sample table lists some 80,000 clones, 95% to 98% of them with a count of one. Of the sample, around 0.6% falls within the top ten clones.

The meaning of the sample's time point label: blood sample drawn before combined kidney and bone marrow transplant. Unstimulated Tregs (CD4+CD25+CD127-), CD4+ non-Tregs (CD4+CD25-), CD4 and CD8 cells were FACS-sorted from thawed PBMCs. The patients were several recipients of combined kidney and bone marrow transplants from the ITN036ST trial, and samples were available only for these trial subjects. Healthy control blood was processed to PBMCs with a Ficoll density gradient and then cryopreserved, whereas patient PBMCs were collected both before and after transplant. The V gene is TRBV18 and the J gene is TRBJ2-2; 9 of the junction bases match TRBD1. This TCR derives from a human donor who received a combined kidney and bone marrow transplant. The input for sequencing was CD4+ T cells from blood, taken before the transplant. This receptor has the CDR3 CASSPRTGANTGELFF. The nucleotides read TGTGCCAGCTCACCCCGGACAGGGGCGAACACCGGGGAGCTGTTTTTT.